This T cell receptor beta chain was identified during a study of shared clonotypes between healthy human individuals. About the research overall: Each donor's CD4 naive and CD4 memory cells filled three plates apiece, CD8 naive two, and CD8 memory one.

Each donor was a Caucasian adult residing in Nashville, Tennessee. Method: immunoSEQ multiplex PCR; TCRdb's copy keeps in-frame clones and lacks some. The table records 800,000 to 1,200,000 clones, around three quarters of them present only once. The CDR3 sequence is 13 residues long. Trimming took 11 bases from V and 3 from J; bases not matched to a gene: 9. CDR1 is ENHRY and CDR2 is SYGVKD in the germline V gene. The sequence was collected from a man aged 18-30 years in good health. Some clones in this sample may be carry-over from other donors' samples. Specimen: memory CD4+ T cells from PBMCs. Documented subset: CD45RA-negative fraction. The chain has TRBV10-3 and TRBJ2-5; the match to TRBD1 covers 7 bases. CDR3: CAASRDSEETQYF. In nucleotides, the CDR3 is TGTGCCGCCAGCCGGGACAGCGAAGAGACCCAGTACTTC.